The rows below give T cell receptor beta chains drawn from one sample of a study of early T cells in non-severe SARS-CoV-2 infection. Each CDR3 protein is one row after TCRdb ran MiXCR on the 5' RACE reads. Here the sample spans some 70,000 distinct CDR3 sequences, approximately 9.1% being singletons. The source material was whole blood. The receptor set was obtained from an adult who was a healthcare worker with PCR-confirmed SARS-CoV-2 infection or an uninfected control (not recorded which). Each CDR3 is given with its conserved first and last residue. Each record gives: clone size, D gene, J gene, V gene, CDR3 protein, CDR3 DNA. A D gene is named only where the DNA matches it firmly. The listing skips clone size in some rows; elsewhere it reads once, few, many or a size class.

. | . | TRBJ2-5 | TRBV30 | CAFSQGAQETQYF | TGTGCCTTTTCCCAGGGTGCTCAAGAGACCCAGTACTTC
medium-sized | . | TRBJ2-1 | TRBV3-1 | CASSLGAGTRNEQFF | TGTGCCAGCAGCCTCGGAGCGGGCACCAGGAATGAGCAGTTCTTC
many | TRBD1 | TRBJ2-5 | TRBV4-3 | CASSQDQTGQTQYF | TGCGCCAGCAGCCAAGATCAGACAGGGCAGACCCAGTACTTC
. | . | TRBJ2-3 | TRBV7-3 | CASSLTLASTDTQYF | TGTGCCAGCAGCTTAACGCTGGCTAGCACAGATACGCAGTATTTT
. | . | TRBJ2-7 | TRBV6-2/TRBV6-3 | CASTRTGSYEQYF | TGTGCCAGCACTCGGACCGGCTCCTACGAGCAGTACTTC
many | . | TRBJ2-1 | TRBV12-3/TRBV12-4 | CASSLFGGQGHEQFF | TGTGCCAGCAGTTTATTCGGGGGCCAGGGTCATGAGCAGTTCTTC
many | TRBD2 | TRBJ2-7 | TRBV20-1 | CSARVHGLAGFEQYF | TGCAGTGCTAGGGTCCATGGACTAGCGGGATTCGAGCAGTACTTC
few | TRBD2 | TRBJ2-7 | TRBV3-1 | CASSQDGRAEYEQYF | TGTGCCAGCAGCCAAGACGGGAGGGCCGAATACGAGCAGTACTTC
many | TRBD1 | TRBJ1-1 | TRBV12-3/TRBV12-4 | CASSLNRGTEAFF | TGTGCCAGCAGTTTAAACAGGGGCACTGAAGCTTTCTTT
. | . | TRBJ2-1 | TRBV2 | CASSPQNNEQFF | TGTGCCAGCAGCCCCCAGAACAATGAGCAGTTCTTC
. | TRBD1 | TRBJ1-5 | TRBV20-1 | CSAAQGAESNQPQHF | TGCAGTGCTGCGCAGGGGGCAGAAAGCAATCAGCCCCAGCATTTT
many | . | TRBJ2-2 | TRBV5-4 | CASSLSRHTGELFF | TGTGCCAGCAGCTTGTCTCGGCACACCGGGGAGCTGTTTTTT
many | TRBD2 | TRBJ2-1 | TRBV24-1 | CATSDRRLSGRVNEQFF | TGTGCCACCAGTGATCGAAGGCTTAGCGGGAGGGTTAATGAGCAGTTCTTC
few | . | TRBJ2-3 | TRBV12-3/TRBV12-4 | CASRNTDTQYF | TGTGCCAGCAGAAACACAGATACGCAGTATTTT
. | TRBD1 | TRBJ2-7 | TRBV7-9 | CASSYDRGEQYF | TGTGCCAGCAGCTACGACAGGGGCGAGCAGTACTTC
. | TRBD2 | TRBJ2-3 | TRBV2 | CASSEGLAGAVDTQYF | TGTGCCAGCAGTGAGGGCCTAGCGGGAGCCGTAGATACGCAGTATTTT
few | . | TRBJ2-5 | TRBV7-6 | CASSLANQETQYF | TGTGCCAGCAGCTTAGCGAACCAAGAGACCCAGTACTTC
many | TRBD1 | TRBJ2-1 | TRBV29-1 | CSVLIQGDSYNEQFF | TGCAGCGTCTTGATCCAGGGGGATAGCTACAATGAGCAGTTCTTC
. | . | TRBJ2-7 | TRBV5-1 | CASRVTGNSYEQYF | TGCGCCAGCAGAGTTACTGGCAACTCCTACGAGCAGTACTTC
. | . | TRBJ2-4 | TRBV10-3 | CAISEQGSLAKNIQYF | TGTGCCATCAGTGAGCAGGGGTCCTTAGCCAAAAACATTCAGTACTTC
few | . | TRBJ2-2 | TRBV28 | CASSLRGGELFF | TGTGCCAGCAGTTTGAGGGGCGGGGAGCTGTTTTTT
. | . | TRBJ2-1 | TRBV2 | CASSYGNEQFF | TGTGCCAGCAGCTACGGGAATGAGCAGTTCTTC
few | . | TRBJ2-1 | TRBV5-1 | CASRSGDEQFF | TGCGCCAGCAGGAGTGGAGATGAGCAGTTCTTC
. | . | TRBJ2-7 | TRBV12-3/TRBV12-4 | CASSTARDEQYF | TGTGCCAGCTCCACAGCCCGGGACGAGCAGTACTTC
few | . | TRBJ1-1 | TRBV18 | CASSRDGMNTEAFF | TGTGCCAGCTCCCGGGACGGAATGAACACTGAAGCTTTCTTT
few | TRBD2 | TRBJ2-2 | TRBV6-2/TRBV6-3 | CASSYSTAGLMEAGELFF | TGTGCCAGCAGTTACTCAACAGCGGGGTTAATGGAAGCCGGGGAGCTGTTTTTT
few | . | TRBJ2-2 | TRBV20-1 | CSARTQTNTGELFF | TGCAGTGCCCGGACCCAGACGAACACCGGGGAGCTGTTTTTT
few | . | TRBJ2-7 | TRBV11-2 | CASSPRRQGFYEQYF | TGTGCCAGCAGCCCCCGACGTCAGGGTTTCTACGAGCAGTACTTC
. | . | TRBJ1-2 | TRBV6-5 | CASSPRERRDGYTF | TGTGCCAGCAGCCCCAGGGAGAGGCGCGATGGCTACACCTTC
few | TRBD2 | TRBJ2-3 | TRBV4-3 | CASSPGLAGGGDTQYF | TGCGCCAGCAGCCCGGGACTAGCGGGGGGCGGAGATACGCAGTATTTT
. | TRBD1 | TRBJ1-1 | TRBV7-9 | CASSLGQGFVEAFF | TGTGCCAGCAGCCTCGGACAGGGGTTTGTTGAAGCTTTCTTT
few | . | TRBJ1-4 | TRBV12-3/TRBV12-4 | CASSGDRLEKLFF | TGTGCCAGCAGTGGGGACCGCCTTGAAAAACTGTTTTTT
many | . | TRBJ2-5 | TRBV7-6 | CASSSNSQETQYF | TGTGCCAGCAGCTCGAATTCCCAAGAGACCCAGTACTTC
. | TRBD2 | TRBJ2-1 | TRBV6-7 | CASSYWTGTTSNEQFF | TGTGCCAGCAGTTACTGGACCGGGACTACGAGTAATGAGCAGTTCTTC
few | . | TRBJ1-2 | TRBV27 | CASSLLPPGGEDYGYTF | TGTGCCAGCAGTCTCCTCCCTCCGGGGGGGGAGGACTATGGCTACACCTTC